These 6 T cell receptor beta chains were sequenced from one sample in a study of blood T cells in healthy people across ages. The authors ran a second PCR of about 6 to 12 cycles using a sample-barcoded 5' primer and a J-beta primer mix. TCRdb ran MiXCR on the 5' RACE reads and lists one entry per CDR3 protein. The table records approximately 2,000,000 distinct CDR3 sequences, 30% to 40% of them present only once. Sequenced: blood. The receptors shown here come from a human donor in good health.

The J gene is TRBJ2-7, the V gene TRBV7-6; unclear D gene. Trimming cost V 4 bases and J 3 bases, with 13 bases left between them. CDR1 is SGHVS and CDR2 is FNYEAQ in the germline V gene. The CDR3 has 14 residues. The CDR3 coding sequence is TGTGCCAGCAGCTCACCCGTTACCAACTACGAGCAGTACTTC. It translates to CASSSPVTNYEQYF.

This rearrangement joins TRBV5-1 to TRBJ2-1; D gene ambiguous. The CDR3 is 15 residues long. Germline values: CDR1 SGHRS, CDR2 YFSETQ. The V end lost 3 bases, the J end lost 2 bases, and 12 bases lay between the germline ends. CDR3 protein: CASSSGSFTYNEQFF. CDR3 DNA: TGCGCCAGCAGCTCTGGATCGTTTACCTACAATGAGCAGTTCTTC.

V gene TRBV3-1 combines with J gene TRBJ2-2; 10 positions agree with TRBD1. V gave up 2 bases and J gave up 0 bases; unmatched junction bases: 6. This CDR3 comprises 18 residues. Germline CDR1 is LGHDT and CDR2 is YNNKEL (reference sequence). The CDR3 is CASSQSGQGVPNTGELFF. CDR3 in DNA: TGTGCCAGCAGCCAAAGCGGACAGGGGGTTCCGAACACCGGGGAGCTGTTTTTT.

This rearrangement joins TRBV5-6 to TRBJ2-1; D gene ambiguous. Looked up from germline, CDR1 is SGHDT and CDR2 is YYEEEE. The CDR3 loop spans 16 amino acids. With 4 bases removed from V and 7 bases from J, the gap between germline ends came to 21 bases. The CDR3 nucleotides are TGTGCCAGCAGCCCAAGGACCCACTTCGTAGGGAATGAGCAGTTCTTC. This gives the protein CASSPRTHFVGNEQFF.

The CDR3 sequence: CASSLESQGLRTEAFF. CDR3 sequence (DNA): TGTGCCAGCAGCTTAGAGAGTCAGGGCCTTCGGACTGAAGCTTTCTTT. The chain recombines TRBV7-9 with TRBJ1-1; D is perhaps TRBD1 (5 bases). The V gene's germline CDR1 is SEHNR and CDR2 FQNEAQ (reference sequence). V gave up 1 base and J gave up 5 bases, with 17 bases separating them. CDR3 length: 16 residues.

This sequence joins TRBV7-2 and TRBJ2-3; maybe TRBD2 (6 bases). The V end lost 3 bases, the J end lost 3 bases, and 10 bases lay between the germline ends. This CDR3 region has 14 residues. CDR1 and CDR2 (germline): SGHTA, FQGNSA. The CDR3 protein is CASSLGGQTDTQYF. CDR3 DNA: TGTGCCAGCAGCTTGGGGGGTCAGACAGATACGCAGTATTTT.